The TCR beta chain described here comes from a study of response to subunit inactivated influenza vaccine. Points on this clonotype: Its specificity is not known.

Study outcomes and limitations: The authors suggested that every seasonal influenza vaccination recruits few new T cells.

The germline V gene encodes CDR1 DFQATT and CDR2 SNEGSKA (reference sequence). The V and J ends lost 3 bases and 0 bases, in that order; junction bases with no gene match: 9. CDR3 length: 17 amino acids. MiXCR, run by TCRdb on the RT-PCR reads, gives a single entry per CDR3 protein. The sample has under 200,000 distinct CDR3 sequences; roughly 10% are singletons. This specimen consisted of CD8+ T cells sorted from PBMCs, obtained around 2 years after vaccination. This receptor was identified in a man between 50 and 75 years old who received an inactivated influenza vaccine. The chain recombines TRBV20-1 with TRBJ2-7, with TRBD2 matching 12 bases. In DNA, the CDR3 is TGCAGTGCTAGTCGGCTAGCGGGAGGGCCGGTCTCCTACGAGCAGTACTTC. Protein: CSASRLAGGPVSYEQYF.